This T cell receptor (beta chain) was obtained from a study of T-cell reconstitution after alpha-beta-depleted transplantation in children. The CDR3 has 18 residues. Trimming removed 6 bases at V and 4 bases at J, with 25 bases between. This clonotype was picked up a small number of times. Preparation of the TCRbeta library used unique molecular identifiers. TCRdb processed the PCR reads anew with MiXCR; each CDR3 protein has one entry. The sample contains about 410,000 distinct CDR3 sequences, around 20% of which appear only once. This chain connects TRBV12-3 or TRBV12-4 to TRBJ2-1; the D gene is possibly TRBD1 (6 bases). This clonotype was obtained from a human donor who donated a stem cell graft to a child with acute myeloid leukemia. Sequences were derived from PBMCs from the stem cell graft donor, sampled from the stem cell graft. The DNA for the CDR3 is TGTGCCAGCAGGGACTGGACAGATTTGAGAGGCTTATACAATGAGCAGTTCTTC. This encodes CASRDWTDLRGLYNEQFF.